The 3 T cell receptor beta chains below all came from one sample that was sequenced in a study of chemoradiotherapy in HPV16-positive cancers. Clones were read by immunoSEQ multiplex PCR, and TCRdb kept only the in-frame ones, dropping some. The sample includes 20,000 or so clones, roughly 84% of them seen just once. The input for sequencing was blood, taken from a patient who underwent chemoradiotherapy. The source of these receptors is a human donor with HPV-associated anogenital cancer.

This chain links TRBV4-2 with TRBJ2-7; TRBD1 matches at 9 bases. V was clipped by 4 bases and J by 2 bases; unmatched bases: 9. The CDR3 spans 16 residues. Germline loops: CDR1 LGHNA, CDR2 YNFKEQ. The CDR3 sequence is CASSPGQGGGAYEQYF. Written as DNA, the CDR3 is TGTGCCAGCAGCCCGGGACAGGGCGGCGGAGCCTACGAGCAGTACTTC.

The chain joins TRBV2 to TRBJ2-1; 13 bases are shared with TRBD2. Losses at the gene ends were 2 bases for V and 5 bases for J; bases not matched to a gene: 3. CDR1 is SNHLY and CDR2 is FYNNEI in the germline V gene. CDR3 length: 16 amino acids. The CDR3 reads CASSERTSGGDNEQFF. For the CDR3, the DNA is TGTGCCAGCAGTGAACGTACTAGCGGGGGGGACAATGAGCAGTTCTTC.

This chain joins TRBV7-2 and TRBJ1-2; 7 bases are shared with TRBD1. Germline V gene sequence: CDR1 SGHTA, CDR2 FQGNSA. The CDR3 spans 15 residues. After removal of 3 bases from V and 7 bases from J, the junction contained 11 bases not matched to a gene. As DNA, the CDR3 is TGTGCCAGCAGCTTCCCGGACAGGAACGCTGGTGGCTACACCTTC. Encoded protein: CASSFPDRNAGGYTF.